The clone carrying this T cell receptor beta chain was detected many times. Its antigen is unidentified. The sample originates from a study of T-cell reconstitution after alpha-beta-depleted transplantation in children. Unique molecular identifiers were incorporated into the prepared TCRbeta library. A single record per CDR3 protein comes from TCRdb applying MiXCR to the PCR reads. The table records nearly 200,000 distinct CDR3 sequences, roughly 6.3% of them present only once. Broader study findings: From newly produced T cells came most of the T-cell counts and diversity one year after transplant. About two months after transplant, alpha-beta T cells reportedly came from several hundred expanded graft clones. TCRbeta diversity was high at day 60 in some patients (a result of surviving recipient T cells and thymic progenitors).

Between the trimmed V and J ends, which lost 8 bases and 3 bases, there was a span of 13 bases. Germline V gene sequence: CDR1 MGHRA, CDR2 YSYEKL. The CDR3 is made up of 13 amino acids. The origin of this receptor is a girl in the first two years of life with combined immunodeficiency, due to receive a stem cell transplant. Sequenced material: PBMCs, taken before TCRalphabeta/CD19-depleted stem cell transplant. The V and J genes are TRBV4-1 and TRBJ1-1; maybe TRBD1 (6 bases). CDR3 residues: CASYGTSHTEAFF. The CDR3 nucleotides read TGCGCCAGCTACGGGACATCCCACACTGAAGCTTTCTTT.